This T cell receptor beta chain was identified in a study of identifying expanded T cells in peripheral blood. Concerning this clone: Its matching antigen is unknown.

TCRdb keeps only in-frame clones here, not all; method: immunoSEQ multiplex PCR. Among around 100,000 clones listed, more than 85% were seen once. Study results and caveats: Approximately 1.2 clones differed between technical replicates, versus around 15 and 19 over time. Across healthy donors, higher total template counts meant significantly greater roughly 2-week count variance.

CDR3 size: 16 residues. Per germline, CDR1 MNHEY and CDR2 SVGAGI. The V end lost 2 bases, the J end lost 0 bases, and 13 bases lay between the germline ends. No infections or other immune events were documented during collection. This TCR derives from a person aged 18 to 69 in good health. The chain uses TRBV6-5 and TRBJ1-1; TRBD1 is a possible D gene (5 bases). Sequencing was performed on blood. CDR3 residues: CASSYVGRVMNTEAFF. The CDR3 DNA is TGTGCCAGCAGTTACGTAGGCAGGGTCATGAACACTGAAGCTTTCTTT.